This T cell receptor beta chain emerged from a study of T-cell reconstitution after alpha-beta-depleted transplantation in children. CDR1 is SQVTM and CDR2 is ANQGSEA in the germline V gene. V shed 7 bases and J shed 8 bases, with 17 bases lying between them. This CDR3 spans 12 amino acids. Findings of the study overall: Reported findings indicate that, about two months after transplant, alpha-beta T cells came from several hundred expanded clones, which were derived from non-depleted graft cells. T-cell counts and diversity were attributed mostly to newly produced T cells one year after transplant. In some patients, recipient T cells and intrathymic progenitors surviving conditioning explained high day-60 diversity.

This clonotype showed up just a few times. Antigen: not known. A TCRbeta library incorporating unique molecular identifiers was prepared. One entry per CDR3 protein results from TCRdb running MiXCR on the PCR reads. The table lists 200,000 to 300,000 distinct CDR3 sequences, 20% to 30% of them singletons. The sample in question was PBMCs, mostly from graft donor cells, obtained 360 days after TCRalphabeta/CD19-depleted stem cell transplant. This sequence joins TRBV29-1 and TRBJ1-2, with D hard to call. The TCR comes from a female patient aged 2-10 years who had a stem cell transplant for congenital amegakaryocytic thrombocytopenia, so the T cells may come from the graft donor. The CDR3 sequence: CSAESLSDGYTF. CDR3 in DNA: TGCAGCGCCGAGTCCCTGAGCGACGGCTACACCTTC.